These T cell receptor beta chains were read from a single sample in a study of blood T cell repertoires in COVID-19. Repertoires were generated with immunoSEQ multiplex PCR, while TCRdb's copy carries only in-frame clones and drops some. The repertoire holds 200,000 to 250,000 clones, under 85% seen once, with about 1.3% in the top ten. Sequenced: peripheral blood. Source of these receptors: a woman aged 25 to 39 with COVID-19, enrolled during active disease. Both conserved end residues are part of each CDR3. Fields, in order: D gene, V gene, J gene, clone size, CDR3 protein, CDR3 DNA. A D gene is named only where the DNA matches it firmly. Only some rows state a clone size, as once, few, many or a class for expanded clones.

D: TRBD1
V: TRBV5-1
J: TRBJ2-7
size: once
CDR3: CASSGTGGSYEQYF
DNA: TGCGCCAGCAGCGGGACAGGGGGGTCTTACGAGCAGTACTTC

D: -
V: TRBV19
J: TRBJ2-1
size: -
CDR3: CASSIWGGNANNEQFF
DNA: TGTGCCAGTAGTATTTGGGGCGGGAATGCGAACAATGAGCAGTTCTTC

D: -
V: TRBV7-2
J: TRBJ2-5
size: -
CDR3: CASSLHGQLKTQYF
DNA: TGTGCCAGCAGCTTACATGGACAGTTGAAGACCCAGTACTTC

D: TRBD1
V: TRBV30
J: TRBJ2-7
size: once
CDR3: CAWSVPRTGGSGYEQYF
DNA: TGTGCCTGGAGTGTACCGCGGACAGGGGGTTCCGGGTACGAGCAGTACTTC

D: TRBD1
V: TRBV18
J: TRBJ2-4
size: -
CDR3: CASSPLGTGLVNIQYF
DNA: TGTGCCAGCTCACCATTAGGGACAGGGTTAGTAAACATTCAGTACTTC

D: -
V: TRBV7-9
J: TRBJ1-5
size: -
CDR3: CASSFGAGVRNQPQHF
DNA: TGTGCCAGCAGCTTTGGGGCAGGGGTCCGCAATCAGCCCCAGCATTTT

D: TRBD1
V: TRBV6-1
J: TRBJ2-7
size: few
CDR3: CASSEGDRAYEQYF
DNA: TGTGCCAGCAGTGAGGGGGACAGGGCCTACGAGCAGTACTTC

D: TRBD1
V: TRBV29-1
J: TRBJ2-2
size: -
CDR3: CSVDRGGTGELFF
DNA: TGCAGCGTGGACAGGGGGGGCACCGGGGAGCTGTTTTTT

D: TRBD2
V: TRBV27
J: TRBJ2-1
size: few
CDR3: CASSLLAGGNYNEQFF
DNA: TGTGCCAGCAGTTTACTAGCGGGGGGAAATTACAATGAGCAGTTCTTC

D: -
V: TRBV27
J: TRBJ2-3
size: -
CDR3: CASSLWGPGGTSTDTQYF
DNA: TGTGCCAGCAGTTTATGGGGGCCCGGGGGGACTAGCACAGATACGCAGTATTTT

D: -
V: TRBV4-1
J: TRBJ1-2
size: -
CDR3: CASSQDSGNNYGYTF
DNA: TGCGCCAGCAGCCAAGATTCCGGGAATAACTATGGCTACACCTTC

D: TRBD1
V: TRBV28
J: TRBJ2-5
size: many
CDR3: CASSLSGGQTQYF
DNA: TGTGCCAGCAGTTTATCAGGGGGCCAGACCCAGTACTTC

D: TRBD2
V: TRBV7-2
J: TRBJ2-2
size: -
CDR3: CASSLRTSGGRGGELFF
DNA: TGTGCCAGCAGCTTGAGGACTAGCGGGGGGCGGGGCGGGGAGCTGTTTTTT

D: -
V: TRBV2
J: TRBJ2-5
size: -
CDR3: CASSEGQGQETQYF
DNA: TGTGCCAGCAGTGAGGGGCAGGGGCAAGAGACCCAGTACTTC

D: TRBD2
V: TRBV27
J: TRBJ2-5
size: -
CDR3: CASRRGSRETQYF
DNA: TGTGCCAGCCGACGCGGGAGTAGGGAGACCCAGTACTTC

D: -
V: TRBV14
J: TRBJ2-1
size: -
CDR3: CASSPVPMFF
DNA: TGTGCCAGCAGCCCGGTCCCGATGTTCTTC

D: -
V: TRBV5-5
J: TRBJ1-6
size: -
CDR3: CASSAATSSSYNSPLHF
DNA: TGTGCCAGCAGCGCGGCGACTTCAAGCTCCTATAATTCACCCCTCCACTTT

D: -
V: TRBV18
J: TRBJ1-6
size: -
CDR3: CASSPAGGFLHF
DNA: TGTGCCAGCTCACCTGCCGGCGGTTTCCTCCACTTT

D: TRBD1
V: TRBV6-5
J: TRBJ2-1
size: -
CDR3: CASSNRGNEQFF
DNA: TGTGCCAGCAGTAACAGGGGAAATGAGCAGTTCTTC

D: TRBD2
V: TRBV7-2
J: TRBJ2-5
size: once
CDR3: CASSLATSGRGETQYF
DNA: TGTGCCAGCAGCTTAGCGACTAGCGGGAGAGGGGAGACCCAGTACTTC

D: -
V: TRBV19
J: TRBJ2-5
size: -
CDR3: CASSIEETQYF
DNA: TGTGCCAGTAGTATTGAGGAGACCCAGTACTTC

D: -
V: TRBV4-3
J: TRBJ1-2
size: few
CDR3: CASSQGQGGYTF
DNA: TGCGCCAGCAGCCAAGGGCAGGGTGGCTACACCTTC

D: -
V: TRBV29-1
J: TRBJ1-2
size: -
CDR3: CSVEVYQNYGYTF
DNA: TGCAGCGTTGAAGTCTATCAAAACTATGGCTACACCTTC

D: -
V: TRBV19
J: TRBJ2-4
size: -
CDR3: CASGRQSNIQYF
DNA: TGTGCCAGCGGTCGACAGTCTAACATTCAGTACTTC

D: TRBD1
V: TRBV3-1/TRBV3-2
J: TRBJ2-5
size: -
CDR3: CASSHPDREETQYF
DNA: TGTGCCAGCAGCCACCCCGACAGGGAGGAGACCCAGTACTTC

D: -
V: TRBV29-1
J: TRBJ1-1
size: -
CDR3: CSAYTGAGGTEAFF
DNA: TGCAGCGCATACACCGGGGCCGGGGGCACTGAAGCTTTCTTT

D: TRBD2
V: TRBV5-6
J: TRBJ2-5
size: -
CDR3: CASSLLGRAGGEETQYF
DNA: TGTGCCAGCAGCTTGTTGGGTAGGGCGGGAGGCGAAGAGACCCAGTACTTC

D: -
V: TRBV29-1
J: TRBJ1-5
size: -
CDR3: CSVRNSTNQPQHF
DNA: TGCAGCGTTAGGAACAGCACCAATCAGCCCCAGCATTTT

D: -
V: TRBV5-1
J: TRBJ2-1
size: -
CDR3: CASSFAGYEQFF
DNA: TGCGCCAGCAGCTTTGCGGGTTATGAGCAGTTCTTC

D: -
V: TRBV11-3
J: TRBJ2-7
size: -
CDR3: CASFGITVEQYF
DNA: TGTGCCAGCTTCGGCATTACAGTCGAGCAGTACTTC

D: -
V: TRBV20-1
J: TRBJ2-7
size: -
CDR3: CSATTVYEQYF
DNA: TGCAGTGCTACAACAGTCTACGAGCAGTACTTC

D: TRBD2
V: TRBV7-9
J: TRBJ2-1
size: -
CDR3: CASSFGLADEQFF
DNA: TGTGCCAGCAGCTTTGGACTAGCTGATGAGCAGTTCTTC

D: TRBD2
V: TRBV11-2
J: TRBJ2-7
size: -
CDR3: CASSLGGTSGTPYEQYF
DNA: TGTGCCAGCAGCTTAGGGGGGACTAGCGGGACCCCCTACGAGCAGTACTTC

D: -
V: TRBV18
J: TRBJ2-1
size: -
CDR3: CASSPSGRVYNEQFF
DNA: TGTGCCAGCTCACCAAGCGGGCGGGTCTACAATGAGCAGTTCTTC

D: -
V: TRBV27
J: TRBJ2-3
size: -
CDR3: CASSFRPRLTDTQYF
DNA: TGTGCCAGCAGTTTTCGCCCCCGCCTAACAGATACGCAGTATTTT

D: -
V: TRBV7-3
J: TRBJ1-1
size: -
CDR3: CASSFKRETEAFF
DNA: TGTGCCAGCAGCTTTAAGAGAGAGACTGAAGCTTTCTTT

D: -
V: TRBV20-1
J: TRBJ1-2
size: -
CDR3: CSAADSGYTF
DNA: TGCAGTGCTGCGGACAGCGGCTACACCTTC

D: -
V: TRBV12-3/TRBV12-4
J: TRBJ2-7
size: -
CDR3: CASSWGASHEQYF
DNA: TGTGCCAGCAGTTGGGGCGCCTCCCACGAGCAGTACTTC

D: TRBD2
V: TRBV27
J: TRBJ2-7
size: once
CDR3: CASSLRPSGSYEQYF
DNA: TGTGCCAGCAGTTTACGGCCTAGCGGGTCCTACGAGCAGTACTTC

D: -
V: TRBV24-1
J: TRBJ1-1
size: few
CDR3: CATSGTENTEAFF
DNA: TGTGCCACCAGTGGGACAGAGAACACTGAAGCTTTCTTT

D: TRBD1
V: TRBV7-9
J: TRBJ1-1
size: few
CDR3: CATSLGTVESEAFF
DNA: TGTGCCACCTCTCTAGGGACAGTAGAATCTGAAGCTTTCTTT

D: -
V: TRBV6-5
J: TRBJ2-7
size: -
CDR3: CASRDTTYEQYF
DNA: TGTGCCAGCAGGGACACGACCTACGAGCAGTACTTC

D: -
V: TRBV4-3
J: TRBJ1-6
size: few
CDR3: CASSQDQANSPLHF
DNA: TGCGCCAGCAGCCAAGATCAGGCTAATTCACCCCTCCACTTT